One TCR beta chain is described in this entry. The antigen remains unidentified. Germline V gives CDR1 MGHRA, CDR2 YSYEKL. V shed 2 bases and J shed 2 bases, with 12 bases lying between them. CDR3 size: 16 residues. These data belong to a study of molecular identifiers for immune sequencing clone quantification. Study results and caveats: In naive cells, under 1% of molecules belonged to clones above 20 RNA copies, against over 97% in effector cells.

Naive CD8 libraries were made from around 20,000 to 1,000,000 sorted cells, and they used 10%, 30% or 50% RNA. Sorting recovered naive CD8 T cells on a CD8+CD4-CCR7+CD45RA+ profile. Methods described previously, with TCR primers listed, were used for bulk TCR libraries. TCRdb recomputed calls from the PCR reads with MiXCR, one row per CDR3 protein. The profile shows about 630,000 distinct CDR3 sequences, about 25% of them singletons. Sequencing was performed on naive CD8+ T cells from blood, with Jurkat cell RNA spiked in. The sample's subset: FACS-sorted CD8+CD4-CCR7+CD45RA+ naive T cells. The chain joins TRBV4-1 to TRBJ2-2, with D possibly matching TRBD1 (6 bases). This clonotype originated in a human donor in good health. Some libraries in this study had Jurkat cell RNA spiked in. Written as DNA, the CDR3 is TGCGCCAGCAGCCAAAAGGACAGAGGTAACACCGGGGAGCTGTTTTTT. Residues: CASSQKDRGNTGELFF.